This T cell receptor (beta chain) came from a study of blood T cell repertoires in COVID-19. Produced via immunoSEQ multiplex PCR; TCRdb's table is partial and in-frame only. The sample gives hundreds of thousands of clones, approximately 83% of which show up once; about 8% is in the top ten. Sample: peripheral blood. This receptor was obtained from a woman between 50 and 59 years old with acute or convalescent COVID-19.

The DNA of the CDR3 is TGTGCCAGCAGCCAAGATCGAGGGACTAGCGGGAGAGTTTGGCAGTTCTTC. Translated: CASSQDRGTSGRVWQFF. The V and J genes are TRBV14 and TRBJ2-1; 14 positions agree with TRBD2. The CDR3 spans 17 residues. Germline V gene data show CDR1 as SGHDN and CDR2 as FVKESK. With V trimmed by 0 bases and J by 12 bases, 10 bases remained unmatched.